The 17 T cell receptor beta chains below were found in one sample sequenced in a study of T cells in Graves' hyperthyroidism and ophthalmopathy (dated by TCRdb to about 2019). The library was generated by multiplex PCR. This sample was sequenced with an Illumina HiSeq 2000. Amplification of TCR beta CDR3 regions was carried out from RNA transcripts. For the first round of RT-PCR on the TCR CDR3, the HTBI primer set was used together with the Qiagen OneStep RT-PCR kit. TCRdb ran its own pipeline on the public reads, namely fastp trimming at Q25 and MiXCR clone calling, and kept in-frame beta chains. Here each entry gathers all rows of one CDR3 protein and keeps the most common genes and DNA. This sample is represented by 700,000 or so distinct CDR3 sequences; roughly 17% of them were singletons. Together, the top ten hold about 8.4% of the sample. The sequenced sample consisted of blood. These receptors originate from a man between 18 and 29 years old with Graves' hyperthyroidism.

The gene calls are TRBV28 and TRBJ1-5; D not resolved. In germline, CDR1 is MDHEN, CDR2 SYDVKM. The CDR3 is 15 residues long. The ends were cut back, 3 bases at V and 10 bases at J, with 19 bases in the middle. The CDR3 sequence is CASSLTGAGQSPQHF. The CDR3 DNA follows: TGTGCCAGCAGTTTGACGGGAGCCGGGCAATCACCCCAGCATTTT.

The V gene is TRBV7-8, the J gene TRBJ2-2; D is perhaps TRBD1 (7 bases). Trimming left V 2 bases short and J 0 bases short, with 10 bases between. The CDR3 sequence is 16 residues long. Germline lookup yields CDR1 SGHVS and CDR2 FQNEAQ. CDR3 residues: CASSLFRGANTGELFF. Written as DNA, the CDR3 is TGTGCCAGCAGCTTATTCAGGGGGGCGAACACCGGGGAGCTGTTTTTT.

The table lists this clonotype with many counts. The chain has TRBV12-3 or TRBV12-4 and TRBJ2-3; D gene unclear. V was shortened by 3 bases and J by 0 bases, with 13 bases between the two germline ends. The CDR3 runs 16 residues. The CDR3 loop is CASSFAATPSTDTQYF. Here the CDR3 DNA reads TGTGCCAGCAGTTTCGCAGCCACCCCTAGCACAGATACGCAGTATTTT.

This clonotype showed up many times. J is TRBJ2-7 and V is TRBV2, with a tentative D call TRBD1 (5 bases). V dropped 4 bases and J dropped 0 bases, with 16 bases sitting between them. Looked up from germline, CDR1 is SNHLY and CDR2 is FYNNEI. This CDR3 has 16 amino acids. The CDR3 DNA reads TGTGCCAGCAGTGCATATGGCAGGGAAAGCTCCTACGAGCAGTACTTC. Translation: CASSAYGRESSYEQYF.

This clonotype was found a few times. The V gene is TRBV4-1, the J gene TRBJ1-1; D is unclear. Germline values: CDR1 MGHRA, CDR2 YSYEKL. The CDR3 consists of 15 residues. V was clipped by 1 base and J by 1 base, with 10 bases between them. CDR3 coding DNA: TGCGCCAGCAGCCAAGCTTCCGGTGGGAACACTGAAGCTTTCTTT. Its protein product is CASSQASGGNTEAFF.

This clonotype occurred many times. V gene TRBV20-1 combines with J gene TRBJ1-2; no definite D call. CDR1 is DFQATT and CDR2 is SNEGSKA in the germline V gene (reference sequence). Trimming took 5 bases from V and 2 from J, leaving 12 bases between them. This CDR3 region has 13 residues. The CDR3 region is CSAGSKANYGYTF. In nucleotides, the CDR3 is TGCAGTGCTGGATCGAAAGCGAACTATGGCTACACCTTC.

The table lists this clonotype with many counts. The CDR3 loop reads CASSVLGTGELFF. DNA of the CDR3: TGTGCCAGCAGCGTCCTAGGGACCGGGGAGCTGTTTTTT. J is TRBJ2-2 and V is TRBV7-2, with D unclear. The CDR3 sequence is 13 residues long. The germline CDR1 and CDR2 sequences are SGHTA and FQGNSA. The ends were cut back, 5 bases at V and 5 bases at J, with 9 bases in the middle.

The CDR3 sequence: CASRNLGVTEAFF. The CDR3 DNA sequence: TGTGCCAGCCGTAATTTGGGGGTCACTGAAGCTTTCTTT. V gene TRBV27 combines with J gene TRBJ1-1, with D perhaps TRBD1 (5 bases). This CDR3 is 13 amino acids long. Germline V gene lookup returns CDR1 MNHEY and CDR2 SMNVEV (reference sequence). V lost 8 bases and J 4 bases, leaving 14 bases between the germline ends.

This clonotype was recorded many times. The rearrangement joins TRBV20-1 to TRBJ1-1, with TRBD1 matching over 7 bases. The J segment lost 5 bases and the V segment lost 3 bases, leaving 9 bases of the junction unmatched. Germline V lookup: CDR1 DFQATT, CDR2 SNEGSKA (reference sequence). The CDR3 sequence is 14 residues long. CDR3 DNA: TGCAGTGCTAGTTTTCAGGGGGAGGGAACTGAAGCTTTCTTT. Residues: CSASFQGEGTEAFF.

This clonotype was seen many times. This rearrangement joins TRBV4-1 to TRBJ1-5, with 7 bases that match TRBD1. CDR1 is MGHRA and CDR2 is YSYEKL in the germline V gene. The CDR3 has 15 amino acids. With V trimmed by 1 base and J by 1 base, 1 base remained unmatched. CDR3 residues: CASSQGQGSNQPQHF. The CDR3 DNA sequence: TGCGCCAGCAGCCAAGGACAGGGAAGCAATCAGCCCCAGCATTTT.

To note about this clonotype: Just one base apart from a much larger clone, this may be a read error. This sequence joins TRBV9 and TRBJ1-1; TRBD1 matches at 7 bases. The CDR3 is 15 residues long. V trimming: 0 bases; J trimming: 1 base; junction bases outside the gene matches: 3. Germline V gene data show CDR1 as SGDLS and CDR2 as YYNGEE. The CDR3 DNA follows: TGTGCCAGCAGCGTAGTAGGGGGCTCGAACACTGAAGCTTTCTTT. It translates to CASSVVGGSNTEAFF.

The sample holds many counts of this clonotype. V gene TRBV2 combines with J gene TRBJ1-5, with unresolved D. Germline assignment: CDR1 SNHLY and CDR2 FYNNEI. The CDR3 spans 14 residues. Trimming took off 6 bases at V and 3 bases at J, with 12 bases between the two ends. The CDR3 is CASSWEGVNQPQHF. The CDR3 region has the DNA TGTGCCAGCAGCTGGGAGGGCGTCAATCAGCCCCAGCATTTT.

The V gene is TRBV7-2, the J gene TRBJ1-2, with unresolved D. Germline values: CDR1 SGHTA, CDR2 FQGNSA. The V end lost 1 base, the J end lost 1 base, and 7 bases lay between the germline ends. The CDR3 length is 14 residues. The CDR3 DNA is TGTGCCAGCAGCTTAGTAACGGATAACTATGGCTACACCTTC. The encoded protein is CASSLVTDNYGYTF.

V usage is TRBV6-2 or TRBV6-3 and J usage is TRBJ2-3, with D possibly TRBD2 on 5 matching bases. The V and J ends lost 0 bases and 4 bases respectively, with 11 bases between them. Germline V gene data show CDR1 as MNHEY and CDR2 as SVGEGT. CDR3 length: 15 residues. This CDR3 reads CASSYSLAGADTQYF. DNA for the CDR3: TGTGCCAGCAGTTACTCGTTGGCGGGTGCAGATACGCAGTATTTT.

The rearrangement joins TRBV19 to TRBJ2-2; no reliable D call. The V gene's germline CDR1 is LNHDA and CDR2 SQIVND (reference sequence). This CDR3 spans 14 amino acids. The V end was cut by 3 bases, the J end by 0 bases, with 5 bases between. CDR3: CASSIQTNTGELFF. The DNA of the CDR3 is TGTGCCAGTAGTATCCAGACGAACACCGGGGAGCTGTTTTTT.

Note on this clonotype: Sequence at one end of the junction differs from germline and may be a read error. The rearrangement joins TRBV10-1 to TRBJ2-1, with 8 bases identical to TRBD2. The CDR3 sequence is 16 residues long. The germline V gene has CDR1 WNHNN and CDR2 SYGVQD (reference sequence). In nucleotides, the CDR3 is TGTGCCAGCAGACCCTGGGGGGGGACGGGGGGGAATGAGCAGTTCTTC. Translated, it gives CASRPWGGTGGNEQFF.

The chain joins TRBV27 to TRBJ1-2; tentatively, D is TRBD1 (6 bases). The CDR3 loop spans 14 amino acids. Trimming took 5 bases from V and 4 from J, leaving 14 bases between them. Germline V lookup: CDR1 MNHEY, CDR2 SMNVEV (reference sequence). The CDR3 protein is CASSIRQEAYGYTF. The CDR3 DNA reads TGTGCCAGCAGTATCCGACAGGAAGCCTATGGCTACACCTTC.